This TCR beta chain was retrieved from a study of regulatory T cells in long-lasting Graves disease. Study observations and caveats: Persistent disease preferred TRBV28, TRBJ1-2 and TRBJ2-5; new disease, TRBV20-1 and TRBJ2-1.

This clonotype has a count of ten or more. Its matching antigen is unknown. Building the TCR beta libraries relied on iRepertoire HTBI primers, and CDR3 regions underwent Arm-PCR. TCRdb itself ran the multiplex PCR reads through MiXCR, one entry per CDR3 protein. This table has 500,000 or so distinct CDR3 sequences, roughly 17% appearing once. CDR3 size: 20 residues. V was cut by 5 bases and J by 4 bases, with 29 bases left in between. Per the germline V gene, CDR1 is MDHEN and CDR2 is SYDVKM. Time point described: newly diagnosed GD, antithyroid drugs for less than 3 months. RNA from PBMCs was the source of the TCR library. This same sample was also part of a study on T cells in Graves' hyperthyroidism and ophthalmopathy.

The clonotype comes from a man aged 35 to 55 with Graves disease. The chain links TRBV28 to TRBJ2-2, with D possibly being TRBD2 (7 bases). This sample comprised peripheral blood mononuclear cells (PBMCs), obtained at new diagnosis, from a patient treated with antithyroid drugs. The CDR3 DNA reads as TGTGCCAGCAGTCACATGGGGGAGGGACTGGGGGCTTCCTTCACCGGGGAGCTGTTTTTT. Residues: CASSHMGEGLGASFTGELFF. Filled out from reference TRBV28 and TRBJ2-2, the complete variable domain reads DVKVTQSSRYLVKRTGEKVFLECVQDMDHENMFWYRQDPGLGLRLIYFSYDVKMKEKGDIPEGYSVSREKKERFSLILESASTNQTSMYLCASSHMGEGLGASFTGELFFGEGSRLTVL.